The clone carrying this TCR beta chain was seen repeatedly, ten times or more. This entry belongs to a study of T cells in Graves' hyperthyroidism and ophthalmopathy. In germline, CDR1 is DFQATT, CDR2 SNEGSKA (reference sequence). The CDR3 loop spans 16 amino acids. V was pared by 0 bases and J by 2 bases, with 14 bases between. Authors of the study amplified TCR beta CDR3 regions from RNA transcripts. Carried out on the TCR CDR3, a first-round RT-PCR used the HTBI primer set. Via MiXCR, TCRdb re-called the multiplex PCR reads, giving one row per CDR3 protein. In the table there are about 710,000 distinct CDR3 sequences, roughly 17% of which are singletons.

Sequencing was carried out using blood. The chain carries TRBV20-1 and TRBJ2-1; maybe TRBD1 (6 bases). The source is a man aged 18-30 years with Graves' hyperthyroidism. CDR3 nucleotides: TGCAGTGCTAGAGATGGCGGGTCAGGGGCCTACAATGAGCAGTTCTTC. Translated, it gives CSARDGGSGAYNEQFF.